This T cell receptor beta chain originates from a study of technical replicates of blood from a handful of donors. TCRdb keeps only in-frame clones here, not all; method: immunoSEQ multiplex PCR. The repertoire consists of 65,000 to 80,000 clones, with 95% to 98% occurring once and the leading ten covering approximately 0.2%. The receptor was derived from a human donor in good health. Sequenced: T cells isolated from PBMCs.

The CDR3 sequence is CASLTRQTPRQPNTEAFF. CDR3 DNA sequence: TGTGCCAGCCTCACGAGACAGACTCCGAGACAACCGAACACTGAAGCTTTCTTT. The rearrangement links TRBV18 to TRBJ1-1, with D perhaps TRBD1 (5 bases). The CDR3 covers 18 residues. V was cut by 8 bases and J by 1 base, with 26 bases left in between. Germline-derived CDR1 and CDR2 are KGHSH and LQKENI.